This T cell receptor (beta chain) is from a study of radiotherapy plus CTLA-4 blockade in lung cancer. Study background: Objective responses arose in approximately 17% of patients, and over 25% experienced disease control. Regarding the study as a whole: Early shifts in blood T cell clones, with interferon-beta, reportedly predicted response best. Following radiotherapy plus ipilimumab, tumor-derived TCR clones expanded in the blood.

Produced via immunoSEQ multiplex PCR; TCRdb's table is partial and in-frame only. Seen here are just under 60,000 clones, around three quarters observed once, and the top ten hold about 8.3%. This clone occurred a few times. The antigen is unknown. The CDR3 has 13 residues. V was clipped by 3 bases and J by 3 bases, with 8 bases between them. CDR1 and CDR2 (germline): SGHTA, FQGTGA. It was focal radiation plus CTLA-4 blockade with ipilimumab that patients with chemo-refractory metastatic non-small-cell lung cancer received. The material sequenced was peripheral blood, taken from a patient treated with radiotherapy plus ipilimumab. This rearrangement joins TRBV7-3 to TRBJ2-5, with D possibly TRBD2 on 5 matching bases. This clonotype was sampled from a human donor with non-small cell lung cancer whose response to radiotherapy plus ipilimumab could not be evaluated. Written as DNA, the CDR3 is TGTGCCAGCAGCTTTTCGCGGGAAGAGACCCAGTACTTC. It specifies CASSFSREETQYF.